These 28 T cell receptor beta chains share one sample of origin, sequenced in a study of technical replicates of blood from a handful of donors. Assay used: immunoSEQ multiplex PCR; TCRdb lists only in-frame clones, some missing. The sample gives some 87,000 clones, approximately 97% of which show up once; more than 0.15% is in the top ten. The sample consisted of T cells isolated from PBMCs. These TCRs come from a human donor in good health.

This clone was counted a single time. The J gene is TRBJ1-6, the V gene TRBV4-1; weak D call: TRBD1 (6 bases). CDR1 is MGHRA and CDR2 is YSYEKL in the germline V gene. V lost 1 base, J lost 9 bases, and 13 bases lay in between. The CDR3 loop spans 15 amino acids. The DNA of the CDR3 is TGCGCCAGCAGCCAAGCAGGGGTTTCTAGTTCACCCCTCCACTTT. This sequence encodes CASSQAGVSSSPLHF.

The chain recombines TRBV6-5 with TRBJ2-1; 8 bases are a match to TRBD2. Trimming took 5 bases from V and 8 from J; bases not matched to a gene: 8. This CDR3 has 14 residues. Germline V gives CDR1 MNHEY, CDR2 SVGAGI. This CDR3 is CASSPTSEADEQFF. The CDR3 nucleotides read TGTGCCAGCAGTCCGACTAGCGAGGCGGATGAGCAGTTCTTC.

V is TRBV6-6 and J is TRBJ1-5, with D uncertain. This CDR3 has 14 amino acids. The V gene's germline CDR1 is MNHNY and CDR2 SVGAGI (reference sequence). CDR3 nucleotides: TGTGCTACAGCCGGCGGGTGGCGGGATCAGCCCCAGCATTTT. This encodes CATAGGWRDQPQHF.

This chain joins TRBV28 and TRBJ2-7; 8 nucleotides agree with TRBD2. This CDR3 region has 16 residues. V trimming: 1 base; J trimming: 3 bases; junction bases outside the gene matches: 8. Germline V gene data show CDR1 as MDHEN and CDR2 as SYDVKM. CDR3 nucleotide sequence: TGTGCCAGCAGTTTATCTGCTTGGCGGGAGGACTACGAGCAGTACTTC. This sequence encodes CASSLSAWREDYEQYF.

The V and J genes are TRBV7-6 and TRBJ2-7; 8 nucleotides align to TRBD1. The germline V gene encodes CDR1 SGHVS and CDR2 FNYEAQ. V trimming: 1 base; J trimming: 6 bases; junction bases outside the gene matches: 2. The CDR3 is made up of 13 amino acids. CDR3 amino acids: CASSLGTGFEQYF. CDR3 sequence (DNA): TGTGCCAGCAGCTTAGGGACAGGGTTCGAGCAGTACTTC.

This chain joins TRBV19 and TRBJ2-3, with 8 bases that match TRBD1. This CDR3 is 15 amino acids long. V shed 5 bases, J shed 2 bases, and the junction held 6 bases outside the gene matches. Germline CDR1 LNHDA, CDR2 SQIVND (reference sequence). CDR3 DNA: TGTGCCAGTAGTTGGGGACAGGCTAACACAGATACGCAGTATTTT. Protein product: CASSWGQANTDTQYF.

This chain connects TRBV7-6 to TRBJ2-1; 12 bases are shared with TRBD2. CDR1 and CDR2 (germline): SGHVS, FNYEAQ. The CDR3 contains 16 residues. J lost 4 bases, V lost 5 bases, and 6 bases had no gene match. The CDR3 DNA reads as TGTGCCAGCAGCGCGTCTAGCGGGAGGGCTTACAATGAGCAGTTCTTC. This encodes CASSASSGRAYNEQFF.

V is TRBV9 and J is TRBJ2-7; 8 nucleotides line up with TRBD2. CDR3 length: 14 residues. J lost 3 bases, V lost 3 bases, and 5 bases had no gene match. CDR1 and CDR2 from the germline V gene are SGDLS and YYNGEE. The CDR3 nucleotides are TGTGCCAGCAGCGGCGGACTAGCATACTACGAGCAGTACTTC. Residues: CASSGGLAYYEQYF.

The chain links TRBV6-5 to TRBJ1-1; 7 bases agree with TRBD1. V lost 8 bases to trimming and J lost 3 bases; unmatched junction nucleotides: 12. The CDR3 runs 15 residues. CDR1 MNHEY and CDR2 SVGAGI come from the germline V gene. The CDR3 loop reads CASLDRSGSHTEAFF. CDR3 DNA sequence: TGTGCCAGCCTGGACAGGTCGGGTTCCCACACTGAAGCTTTCTTT.

The chain links TRBV9 to TRBJ2-5, with 7 bases identical to TRBD2. The trim removed 0 bases at V and 1 base at J, leaving 9 bases unmatched. Germline values: CDR1 SGDLS, CDR2 YYNGEE. This CDR3 is 17 amino acids long. The CDR3 spells CASSVGRGGGGQETQYF. The DNA of the CDR3 is TGTGCCAGCAGCGTAGGTAGGGGAGGCGGGGGCCAAGAGACCCAGTACTTC.

This clone was recorded only once. The V and J genes are TRBV10-2 and TRBJ2-3; 8 bases agree with TRBD2. Looked up from germline, CDR1 is WSHSY and CDR2 is SAAADI. The CDR3 has 14 residues. The J segment lost 4 bases and the V segment lost 10 bases, leaving 10 bases of the junction unmatched. CDR3 in DNA: TGCGCCACAACGCGTAGCGGGGTAGCAGATACGCAGTATTTT. Its translation: CATTRSGVADTQYF.

The V gene is TRBV5-4, the J gene TRBJ2-5, with D tentatively TRBD1 (6 bases). Germline V lookup: CDR1 SGHNT, CDR2 YYREEE (reference sequence). This CDR3 contains 14 residues. V lost 4 bases and J 5 bases, leaving 15 bases between the germline ends. DNA for the CDR3: TGTGCCAGCAGCGATCCAGGGGAGATCGAGACCCAGTACTTC. Translation: CASSDPGEIETQYF.

This chain links TRBV23-1 with TRBJ1-1; a possible D gene is TRBD1 (5 bases). Being an ORF, TRBV23-1 has a function that is uncertain. This CDR3 comprises 18 residues. Deletions cut 8 bases from V and 1 base from J, with 26 bases between. CDR3 residues: CASGGLGGRICANTEAFF. In nucleotides, the CDR3 is TGCGCCAGCGGGGGATTGGGGGGAAGGATTTGTGCGAACACTGAAGCTTTCTTT.

J is TRBJ2-2 and V is TRBV29-1, with D unclear. V shed 3 bases and J shed 2 bases, with 10 bases lying between them. Germline CDR1 is SQVTM and CDR2 is ANQGSEA. This CDR3 contains 14 residues. The CDR3 DNA is TGCAGCGTTGAGGCGGATGAAAACACCGGGGAGCTGTTTTTT. Encoded protein: CSVEADENTGELFF.

The gene calls are TRBV6-1 and TRBJ1-1, with 7 nucleotides matching TRBD1. This CDR3 has 13 residues. From germline, CDR1 is MNHNS and CDR2 SASEGT. The J segment lost 1 base and the V segment lost 8 bases, leaving 4 bases of the junction unmatched. The CDR3 region is CASVRTGNTEAFF. CDR3 nucleotide sequence: TGTGCCAGCGTTAGGACAGGGAACACTGAAGCTTTCTTT.

CDR3 loop: CAIRADRGTEAFF. The CDR3 nucleotides read TGTGCCATCAGAGCGGACAGGGGCACTGAAGCTTTCTTT. The chain recombines TRBV10-3 with TRBJ1-1, with 9 bases fitting TRBD1. The length of the CDR3 is 13 residues. Germline values: CDR1 ENHRY, CDR2 SYGVKD. The J segment lost 4 bases and the V segment lost 6 bases, leaving 3 bases of the junction unmatched.

This clone was detected once. CDR3 protein: CASSREITDNEQFF. CDR3 in DNA: TGTGCCAGCAGCAGAGAGATTACAGACAATGAGCAGTTCTTC. This sequence joins TRBV5-4 and TRBJ2-1; D remains unclear. Germline CDR1 is SGHNT and CDR2 is YYREEE (reference sequence). Trimming took off 4 bases at V and 5 bases at J, with 13 bases between the two ends. This CDR3 contains 14 residues.

J is TRBJ1-2 and V is TRBV4-2; D possibly corresponds to TRBD1 (5 bases). The germline CDR1 and CDR2 sequences are LGHNA and YNFKEQ. The length of the CDR3 is 13 residues. V lost 3 bases and J 7 bases, leaving 12 bases between the germline ends. The CDR3, as DNA: TGTGCCAGCAGCCAGGGGGAGGTTGTTGGCTACACCTTC. Residues: CASSQGEVVGYTF.

This chain uses TRBV27 with TRBJ2-3, with D possibly being TRBD1 (6 bases). With 7 bases removed from V and 3 bases from J, the gap between germline ends came to 11 bases. CDR1 MNHEY and CDR2 SMNVEV come from the germline V gene (reference sequence). The CDR3 spans 13 residues. As DNA, the CDR3 is TGTGCCAGCACTAAGGGGGTTACAGATACGCAGTATTTT. Its translation: CASTKGVTDTQYF.

The chain carries TRBV4-1 and TRBJ2-6; 7 bases line up with TRBD1. The germline V gene encodes CDR1 MGHRA and CDR2 YSYEKL. The CDR3 length is 19 residues. Unmatched junction bases numbered 12, after V lost 4 bases and J lost 0 bases. This CDR3 reads CASSLHLGQTSSGANVLTF. DNA for the CDR3: TGCGCCAGCAGCCTCCACCTGGGACAGACGAGCTCTGGGGCCAACGTCCTGACTTTC.

The chain recombines TRBV25-1 with TRBJ1-1; 8 nucleotides agree with TRBD1. V was clipped by 8 bases and J by 3 bases; unmatched bases: 5. Per germline, CDR1 MGHDK and CDR2 SYGVNS. This CDR3 spans 13 amino acids. Here the CDR3 reads CASGMTGDTEAFF. The CDR3 bases are TGTGCCAGCGGGATGACAGGGGACACTGAAGCTTTCTTT. The complete variable domain, with remaining parts taken from reference TRBV25-1 and TRBJ1-1, reads EADIYQTPRYLVIGTGKKITLECSQTMGHDKMYWYQQDPGMELHLIHYSYGVNSTEKGDLSSESTVSRIRTEHFPLTLESARPSHTSQYLCASGMTGDTEAFFGQGTRLTVV.

The chain carries TRBV7-9 and TRBJ1-5; 9 bases agree with TRBD1. CDR1 is SEHNR, CDR2 FQNEAQ, per germline (reference sequence). Trimming at V came to 5 bases and at J to 5 bases, leaving 4 bases not matched to a gene. This CDR3 has 14 amino acids. The CDR3 is CASSRDRGDQPQHF. Here the CDR3 DNA reads TGTGCCAGCAGCCGAGACAGGGGGGATCAGCCCCAGCATTTT.

The chain combines TRBV6-6 with TRBJ1-2; D gene ambiguous. The V and J ends lost 7 bases and 8 bases respectively, with 14 bases between them. The CDR3 has 12 residues. CDR1 is MNHNY, CDR2 SVGAGI, per germline (reference sequence). The CDR3 region has the DNA TGTGCCAGCACCGATATTGGACTGGGCTACACCTTC. Translated, it gives CASTDIGLGYTF.

The chain combines TRBV5-1 with TRBJ2-4; the D is unclear. The CDR3 has 13 residues. CDR1 SGHRS and CDR2 YFSETQ come from the germline V gene. Trimming removed 3 bases from V and 7 bases from J, with 11 bases in between. The CDR3 protein is CASSSAQMNIQYF. The CDR3 nucleotides read TGCGCCAGCAGCTCCGCTCAGATGAACATTCAGTACTTC.

The V call is TRBV6-5, the J call TRBJ2-7, with 8 bases that match TRBD1. This CDR3 is built from 13 residues. Germline CDR1 MNHEY, CDR2 SVGAGI. Unmatched junction bases numbered 5, after V lost 5 bases and J lost 5 bases. As DNA, the CDR3 is TGTGCCAGCAGTCAGTGGACAGGGAACGAGCAGTACTTC. As protein: CASSQWTGNEQYF.

The CDR3 protein is CASSLGREGTEAFF. The CDR3 nucleotides are TGCGCCAGCAGCTTGGGACGGGAAGGGACTGAAGCTTTCTTT. The chain uses TRBV5-1 and TRBJ1-1; D is ambiguous. Trimming removed 0 bases at V and 5 bases at J, with 11 bases between. The CDR3 runs 14 residues. CDR1 and CDR2 from the germline V gene are SGHRS and YFSETQ.

This chain uses TRBV6-6 with TRBJ2-5, with D maybe TRBD1 (6 bases). Looked up from germline, CDR1 is MNHNY and CDR2 is SVGAGI (reference sequence). Trimming left V 0 bases short and J 1 base short, with 12 bases between. The CDR3 length is 16 residues. The CDR3 DNA follows: TGTGCCAGCAGTTACTCGACCCTGACAGGCCAAGAGACCCAGTACTTC. Translated, it gives CASSYSTLTGQETQYF.

The J gene is TRBJ2-7, the V gene TRBV7-4; maybe TRBD1 (6 bases). The germline V and J ends were trimmed by 5 bases and 3 bases, with 8 bases remaining between them. The germline V gene encodes CDR1 SGHVT and CDR2 SQSDAQ. The CDR3 consists of 12 residues. The CDR3 is CASSQQGYEQYF. In nucleotides, the CDR3 is TGTGCCAGCAGCCAACAGGGCTACGAGCAGTACTTC.